This note documents a single T cell receptor (beta chain) sequence. Losses at the gene ends were 2 bases for V and 4 bases for J; bases not matched to a gene: 10. The CDR3 consists of 16 residues. Germline CDR1 and CDR2: SGHTA and FQGNSA. Data came from immunoSEQ multiplex PCR; TCRdb stores just in-frame clones and leaves some out. Found here are over 150,000 clones, around 90% of them singletons; the top ten hold 1.2% to 1.5%. The data were obtained in a study of control samples from healthy donors and cancer patients. The chain recombines TRBV7-2 with TRBJ2-7, with TRBD1 matching over 8 bases. The source material was blood. The clonotype originates from a man under 40 in good health. The CDR3 DNA sequence: TGTGCCAGCAGCTTACCCTCGGACAGGGAGGAATACGAGCAGTACTTC. Translated: CASSLPSDREEYEQYF.